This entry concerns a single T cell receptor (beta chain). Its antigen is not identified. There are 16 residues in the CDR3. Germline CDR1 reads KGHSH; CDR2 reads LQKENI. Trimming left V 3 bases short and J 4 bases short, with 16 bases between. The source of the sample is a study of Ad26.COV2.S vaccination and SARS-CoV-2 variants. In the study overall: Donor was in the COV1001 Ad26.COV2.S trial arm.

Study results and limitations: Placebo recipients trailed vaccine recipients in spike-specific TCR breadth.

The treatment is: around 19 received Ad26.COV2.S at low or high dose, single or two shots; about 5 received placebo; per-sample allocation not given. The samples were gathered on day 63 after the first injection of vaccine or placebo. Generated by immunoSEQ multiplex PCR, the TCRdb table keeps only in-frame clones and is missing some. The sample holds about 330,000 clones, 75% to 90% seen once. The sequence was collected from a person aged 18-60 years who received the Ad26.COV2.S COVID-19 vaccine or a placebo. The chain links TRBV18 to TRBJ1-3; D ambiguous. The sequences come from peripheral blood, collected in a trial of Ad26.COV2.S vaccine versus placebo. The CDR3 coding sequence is TGTGCCAGCTCACCCCTCGAGACCGGTGGAGGAAACACCATATATTTT. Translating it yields CASSPLETGGGNTIYF.